This is a list of T cell receptor beta chains from one sample in a study of cytomegalovirus exposure and HLA in healthy donors. The assay was immunoSEQ multiplex PCR, and TCRdb's table has in-frame clones only and misses some. The sample holds some 100,000 clones; approximately 76% are singletons and the top ten take 7.7%. The source material was PBMCs. The receptors shown here come from a woman aged 50 to 60 in good health and CMV-seropositive. Both conserved end residues are part of each CDR3. A D gene is named only where the DNA matches it firmly. Some rows have no size entry. The others give once, few or many, or a class for an expanded clone.

v_call	d_call	j_call	clone_size	cdr3_nt	cdr3_aa
TRBV18	.	TRBJ2-7	.	TGTGCCAGCTCACCACTTGCTGGGCAGCTCGAGCAGTACTTC	CASSPLAGQLEQYF
TRBV9	.	TRBJ2-3	once	TGTGCCAGCAGCGTAGACTTGGATACGCAGTATTTT	CASSVDLDTQYF
TRBV7-6	TRBD1	TRBJ1-2	.	TGTGCCAGCAGCCTAGGACAGGGATATGGCTACACCTTC	CASSLGQGYGYTF
TRBV7-8	TRBD2	TRBJ2-1	.	TGTGCCAGCAGTTTCTTAGCGGGGGGGCCACTCAATGAGCAGTTCTTC	CASSFLAGGPLNEQFF
TRBV5-8	.	TRBJ2-5	.	TGTGCCAGCACCCCCCCGAACCGGCAGGGTGCGACCCAGTACTTC	CASTPPNRQGATQYF
TRBV7-2	.	TRBJ1-1	once	TGTGCCAGCAGCTTAGGGGGCAGCAACACTGAAGCTTTCTTT	CASSLGGSNTEAFF
TRBV4-3	.	TRBJ2-1	few	TGCGCCAGCAGCGCCCGACTAGGGTCGGCTGAGCAGTTCTTC	CASSARLGSAEQFF
TRBV9	.	TRBJ1-3	once	TGTGCCAGCAGCCCTCGTCCCCCCGGGGGGGCTGGAAACACCATATATTTT	CASSPRPPGGAGNTIYF
TRBV27	.	TRBJ1-5	.	TGTGCCAGCAGTCCCCGGGGGGACATTAGCAATCAGCCCCAGCATTTT	CASSPRGDISNQPQHF
TRBV6-5	TRBD2	TRBJ2-1	.	TGTGCCAGCAGTTACTCCCTAGCGGGGGACAATGAGCAGTTCTTC	CASSYSLAGDNEQFF